This T cell receptor beta chain originates from a study of blood T cell repertoires in COVID-19. Overall study context: The United States, Italy and Spain supplied acute and convalescent COVID-19 samples. PBMCs, B-cell-depleted T cells, or T cells provided the cDNA or gDNA that made up the material.

Using immunoSEQ multiplex PCR, the repertoire was profiled, and TCRdb retains in-frame clones only, with some absent. The profile covers 80,000 to 100,000 clones, with 80% appearing a single time and around 17% taken by the ten largest. The ends lost 6 bases at V and 1 base at J; junction bases unmatched: 5. The germline CDR1 and CDR2 sequences are KGHSH and LQKENI. The CDR3 consists of 14 residues. Sequencing was done on a sample of peripheral blood. This receptor was identified in a human donor in a cohort sampled during active COVID-19. V and J are TRBV18 and TRBJ1-2; 7 bases match TRBD1. The CDR3: CASSEGQINYGYTF. The CDR3 DNA is TGTGCCAGCTCCGAGGGACAGATTAACTATGGCTACACCTTC.